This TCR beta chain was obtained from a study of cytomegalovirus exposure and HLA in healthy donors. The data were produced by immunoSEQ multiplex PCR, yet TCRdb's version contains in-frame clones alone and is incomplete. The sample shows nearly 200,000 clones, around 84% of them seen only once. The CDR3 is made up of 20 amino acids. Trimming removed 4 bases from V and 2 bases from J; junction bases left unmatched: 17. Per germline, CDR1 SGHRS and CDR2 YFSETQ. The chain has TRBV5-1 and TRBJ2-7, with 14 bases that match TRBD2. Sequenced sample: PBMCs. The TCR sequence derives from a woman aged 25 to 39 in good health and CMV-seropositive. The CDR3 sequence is CASSPSPAGTSGSPTYEQYF. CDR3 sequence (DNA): TGCGCCAGCAGCCCGTCTCCGGCCGGGACTAGCGGGAGCCCCACCTACGAGCAGTACTTC.